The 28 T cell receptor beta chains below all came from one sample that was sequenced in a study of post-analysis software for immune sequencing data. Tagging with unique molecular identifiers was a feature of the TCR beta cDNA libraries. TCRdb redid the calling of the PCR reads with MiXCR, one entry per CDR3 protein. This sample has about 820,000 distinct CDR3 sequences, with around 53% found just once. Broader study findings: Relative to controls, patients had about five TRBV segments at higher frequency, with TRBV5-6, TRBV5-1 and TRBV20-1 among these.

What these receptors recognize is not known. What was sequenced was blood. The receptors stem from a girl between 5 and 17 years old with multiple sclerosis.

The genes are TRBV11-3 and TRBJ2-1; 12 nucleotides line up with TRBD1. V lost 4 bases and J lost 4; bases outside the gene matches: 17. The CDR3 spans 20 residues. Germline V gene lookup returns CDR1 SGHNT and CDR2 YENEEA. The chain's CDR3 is CASSWGPGTGGRSSYNEQFF. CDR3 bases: TGTGCCAGCAGCTGGGGGCCCGGGACAGGGGGCCGCTCCTCTTACAATGAGCAGTTCTTC.

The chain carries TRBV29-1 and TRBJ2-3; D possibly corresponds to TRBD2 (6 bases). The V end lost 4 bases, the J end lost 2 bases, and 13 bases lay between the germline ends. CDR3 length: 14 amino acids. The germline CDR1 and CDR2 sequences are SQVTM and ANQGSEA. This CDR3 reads CSVGRGWDTDTQYF. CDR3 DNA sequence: TGCAGCGTTGGGCGGGGTTGGGACACAGATACGCAGTATTTT.

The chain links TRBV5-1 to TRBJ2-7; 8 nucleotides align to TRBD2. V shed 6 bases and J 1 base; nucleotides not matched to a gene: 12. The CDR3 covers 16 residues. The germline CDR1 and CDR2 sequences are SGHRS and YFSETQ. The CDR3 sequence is CASTRSLERESYEQYF. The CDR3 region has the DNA TGCGCCAGCACTAGGTCTCTCGAGCGGGAGTCCTACGAGCAGTACTTC.

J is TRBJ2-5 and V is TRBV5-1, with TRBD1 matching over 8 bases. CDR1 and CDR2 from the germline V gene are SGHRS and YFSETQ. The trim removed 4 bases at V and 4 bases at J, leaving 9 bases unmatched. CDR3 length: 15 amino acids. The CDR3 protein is CASSEGQVIGETQYF. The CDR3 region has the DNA TGCGCCAGCAGCGAGGGACAGGTAATCGGAGAGACCCAGTACTTC.

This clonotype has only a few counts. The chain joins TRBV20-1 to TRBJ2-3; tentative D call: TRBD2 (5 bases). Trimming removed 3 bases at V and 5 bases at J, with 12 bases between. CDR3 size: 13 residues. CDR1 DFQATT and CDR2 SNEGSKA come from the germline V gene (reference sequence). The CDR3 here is CSASPGNGDTQYF. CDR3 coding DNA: TGCAGTGCTAGCCCGGGGAATGGAGATACGCAGTATTTT.

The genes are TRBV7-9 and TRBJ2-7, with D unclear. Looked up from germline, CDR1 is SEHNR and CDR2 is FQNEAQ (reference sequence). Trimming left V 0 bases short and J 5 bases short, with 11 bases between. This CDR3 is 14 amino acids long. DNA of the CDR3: TGTGCCAGCAGCTTAGCAACGGGTTTCAACGAGCAGTACTTC. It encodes CASSLATGFNEQYF.

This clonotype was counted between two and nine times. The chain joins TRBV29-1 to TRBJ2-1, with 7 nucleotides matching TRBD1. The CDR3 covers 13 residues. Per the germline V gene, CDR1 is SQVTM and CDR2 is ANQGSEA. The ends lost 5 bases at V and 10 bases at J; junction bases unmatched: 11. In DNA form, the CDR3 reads TGCAGCGTTTCTCGGGACAGAAGGGGGGAGCAGTTCTTC. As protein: CSVSRDRRGEQFF.

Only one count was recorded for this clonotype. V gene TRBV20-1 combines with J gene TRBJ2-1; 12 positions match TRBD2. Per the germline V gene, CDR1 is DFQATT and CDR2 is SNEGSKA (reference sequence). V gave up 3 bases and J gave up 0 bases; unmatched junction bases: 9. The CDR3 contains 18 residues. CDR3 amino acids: CSARGRLAGESSYNEQFF. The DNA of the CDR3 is TGCAGTGCTAGGGGTAGACTAGCGGGAGAGAGCTCCTACAATGAGCAGTTCTTC.

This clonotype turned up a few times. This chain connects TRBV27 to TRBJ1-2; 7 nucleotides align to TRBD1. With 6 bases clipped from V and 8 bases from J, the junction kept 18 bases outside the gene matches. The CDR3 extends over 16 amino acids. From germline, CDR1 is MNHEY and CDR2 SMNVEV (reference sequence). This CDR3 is CASRDMGRQGEQGYTF. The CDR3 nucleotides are TGTGCCAGCAGGGATATGGGTCGACAGGGTGAACAGGGCTACACCTTC.

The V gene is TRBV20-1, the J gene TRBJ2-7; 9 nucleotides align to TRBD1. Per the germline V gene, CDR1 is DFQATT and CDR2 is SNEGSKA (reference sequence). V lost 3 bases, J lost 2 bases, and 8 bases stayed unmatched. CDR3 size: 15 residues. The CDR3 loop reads CSASPRQGGPYEQYF. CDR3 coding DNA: TGCAGTGCTAGCCCTCGACAGGGGGGCCCCTACGAGCAGTACTTC.

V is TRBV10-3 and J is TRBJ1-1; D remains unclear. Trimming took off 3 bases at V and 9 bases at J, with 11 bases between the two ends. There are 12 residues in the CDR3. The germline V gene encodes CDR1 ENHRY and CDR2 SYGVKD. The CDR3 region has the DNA TGTGCCATCAGTGAAAGGTCAGATCAAGCTTTCTTT. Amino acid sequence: CAISERSDQAFF.

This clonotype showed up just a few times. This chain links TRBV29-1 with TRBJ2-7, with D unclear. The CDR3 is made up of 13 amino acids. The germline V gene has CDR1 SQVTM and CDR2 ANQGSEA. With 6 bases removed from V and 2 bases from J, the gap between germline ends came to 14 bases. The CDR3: CSVHGSSPYEQYF. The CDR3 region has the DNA TGCAGCGTGCACGGCAGTAGCCCCTACGAGCAGTACTTC.

The DNA of the CDR3 is TGCAGCGTTGTGCGATTAGGACTAGCGGGAGGGCCGGACAAGCAGTACTTC. Encoded protein: CSVVRLGLAGGPDKQYF. The J gene is TRBJ2-5, the V gene TRBV29-1; 15 nucleotides agree with TRBD2. CDR1 is SQVTM and CDR2 is ANQGSEA in the germline V gene. With V trimmed by 4 bases and J by 11 bases, 17 bases remained unmatched. The CDR3 has 17 residues.

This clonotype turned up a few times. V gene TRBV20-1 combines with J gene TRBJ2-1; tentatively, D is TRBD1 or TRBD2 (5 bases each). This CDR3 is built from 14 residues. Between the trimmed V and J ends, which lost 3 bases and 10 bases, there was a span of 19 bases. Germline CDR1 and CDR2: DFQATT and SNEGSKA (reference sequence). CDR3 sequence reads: CSARQPAGADEQFF. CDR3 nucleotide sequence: TGCAGTGCTAGGCAACCGGCCGGGGCCGACGAGCAGTTCTTC.

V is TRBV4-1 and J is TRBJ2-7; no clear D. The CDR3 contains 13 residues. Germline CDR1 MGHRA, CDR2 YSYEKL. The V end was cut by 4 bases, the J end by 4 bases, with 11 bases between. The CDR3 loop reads CASSLMTSYEQYF. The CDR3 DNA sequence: TGCGCCAGCAGCCTTATGACTTCATACGAGCAGTACTTC.

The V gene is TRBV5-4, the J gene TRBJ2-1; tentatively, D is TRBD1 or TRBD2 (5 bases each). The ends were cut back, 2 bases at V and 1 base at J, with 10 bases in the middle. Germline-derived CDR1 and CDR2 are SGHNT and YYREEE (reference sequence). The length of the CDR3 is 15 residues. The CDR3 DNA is TGTGCCAGCAGCTTCGGGGACGGTTCCTACAATGAGCAGTTCTTC. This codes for CASSFGDGSYNEQFF.

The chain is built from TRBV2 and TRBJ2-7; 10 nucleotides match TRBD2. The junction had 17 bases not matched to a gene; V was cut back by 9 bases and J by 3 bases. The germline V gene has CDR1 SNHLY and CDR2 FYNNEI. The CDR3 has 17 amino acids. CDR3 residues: CASSLRTLLAGDYEQYF. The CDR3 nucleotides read TGTGCCAGTTCGTTACGGACTCTCCTAGCGGGAGACTACGAGCAGTACTTC.

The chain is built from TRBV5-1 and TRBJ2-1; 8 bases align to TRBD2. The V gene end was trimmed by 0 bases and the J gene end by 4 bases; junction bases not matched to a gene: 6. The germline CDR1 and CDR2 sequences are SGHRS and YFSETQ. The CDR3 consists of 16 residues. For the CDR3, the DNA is TGCGCCAGCAGCTTGGTAGCGGGGAAGGGATACAATGAGCAGTTCTTC. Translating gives CASSLVAGKGYNEQFF. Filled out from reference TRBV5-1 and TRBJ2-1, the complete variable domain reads KAGVTQTPRYLIKTRGQQVTLSCSPISGHRSVSWYQQTPGQGLQFLFEYFSETQRNKGNFPGRFSGRQFSNSRSEMNVSTLELGDSALYLCASSLVAGKGYNEQFFGPGTRLTVL.

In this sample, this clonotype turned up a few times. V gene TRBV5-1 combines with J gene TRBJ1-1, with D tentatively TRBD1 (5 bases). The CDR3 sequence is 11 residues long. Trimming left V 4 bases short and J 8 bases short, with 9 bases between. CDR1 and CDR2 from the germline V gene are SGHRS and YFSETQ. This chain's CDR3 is CASSDTGEAFF. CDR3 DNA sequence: TGCGCCAGCAGCGACACAGGAGAAGCTTTCTTT.

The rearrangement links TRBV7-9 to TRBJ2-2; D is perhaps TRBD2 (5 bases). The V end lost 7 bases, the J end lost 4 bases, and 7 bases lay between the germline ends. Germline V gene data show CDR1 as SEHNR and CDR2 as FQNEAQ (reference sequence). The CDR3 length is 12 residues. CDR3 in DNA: TGTGCCAGCACCGAGGGCACCGGGGAGCTGTTTTTT. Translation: CASTEGTGELFF.

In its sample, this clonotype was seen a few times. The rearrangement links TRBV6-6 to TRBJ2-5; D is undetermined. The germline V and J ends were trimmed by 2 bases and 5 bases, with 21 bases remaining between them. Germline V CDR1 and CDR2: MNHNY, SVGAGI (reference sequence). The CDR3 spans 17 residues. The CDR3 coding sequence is TGTGCCAGCAGTTACCCCGCAGGTCGAACCCTCGGGGAGACCCAGTACTTC. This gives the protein CASSYPAGRTLGETQYF.

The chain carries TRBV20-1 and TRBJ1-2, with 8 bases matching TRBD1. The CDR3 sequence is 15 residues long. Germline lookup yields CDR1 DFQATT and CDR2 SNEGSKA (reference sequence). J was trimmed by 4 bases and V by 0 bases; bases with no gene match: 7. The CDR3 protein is CSAREGGQDLYGYTF. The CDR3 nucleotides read TGCAGTGCTAGAGAGGGGGGACAGGACCTCTATGGCTACACCTTC.

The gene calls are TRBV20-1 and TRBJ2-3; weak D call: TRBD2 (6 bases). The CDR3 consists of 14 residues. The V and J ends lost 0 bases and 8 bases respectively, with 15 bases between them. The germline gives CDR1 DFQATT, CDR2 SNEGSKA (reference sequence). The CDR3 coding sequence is TGCAGTGCTAGAGATTCGGTATCCGGGGGTACGCAGTATTTT. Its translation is CSARDSVSGGTQYF.

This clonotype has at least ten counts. The CDR3 bases are TGTGCCAGCAGTCAGGCTGGCACCTACGAGCAGTACTTC. It is translated as CASSQAGTYEQYF. The chain has TRBV27 and TRBJ2-7; unclear D gene. The CDR3 totals 13 residues. Germline CDR1 reads MNHEY; CDR2 reads SMNVEV (reference sequence). Deletions cut 5 bases from V and 2 bases from J, with 10 bases between.

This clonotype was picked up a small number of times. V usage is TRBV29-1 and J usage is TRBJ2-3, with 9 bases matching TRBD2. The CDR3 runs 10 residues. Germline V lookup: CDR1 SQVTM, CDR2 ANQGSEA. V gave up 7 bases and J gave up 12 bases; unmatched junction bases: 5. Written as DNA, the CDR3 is TGCAGCGCAATTAGCGGGAGACAGTATTTT. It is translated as CSAISGRQYF.

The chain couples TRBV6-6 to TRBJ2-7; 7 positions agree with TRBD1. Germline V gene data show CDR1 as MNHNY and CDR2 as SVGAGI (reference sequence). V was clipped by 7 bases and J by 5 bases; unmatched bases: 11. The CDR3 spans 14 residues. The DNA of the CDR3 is TGTGCCAGCACTCCCGGCAGGGGGACCGACGAGCAGTACTTC. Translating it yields CASTPGRGTDEQYF.

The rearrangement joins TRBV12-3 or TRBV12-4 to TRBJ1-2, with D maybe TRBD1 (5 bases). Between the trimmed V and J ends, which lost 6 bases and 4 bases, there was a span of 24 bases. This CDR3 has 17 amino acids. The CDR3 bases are TGTGCCAGCAGCCCCCGTTCGTTGGGGCCAACCTTCTATGGCTACACCTTC. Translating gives CASSPRSLGPTFYGYTF.

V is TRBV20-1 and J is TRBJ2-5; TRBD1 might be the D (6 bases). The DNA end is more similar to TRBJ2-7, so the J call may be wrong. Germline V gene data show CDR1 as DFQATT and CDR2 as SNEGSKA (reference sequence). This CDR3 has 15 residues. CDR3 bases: TGCAGTGCTAAGGGCCCCTACAGGGAATGGAACGAGCAGTACTTC. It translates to CSAKGPYREWNEQYF.